This T cell receptor beta chain comes out of a study of T-cell memory formation after mild COVID-19. Across the study: Clusters of TCRs were largely donor specific. Whole-study findings and limits: A second wave of clones peaked on day 37, and their SARS-CoV-2 specificity went unconfirmed.

Note on this clonotype: Its cognate antigen is unknown.

MiXCR, run by TCRdb on the 5' RACE reads, gives a single entry per CDR3 protein. The sample yields about 560,000 distinct CDR3 sequences, roughly 17% seen once. V was trimmed by 6 bases and J by 0 bases, leaving 8 bases between them. CDR3 size: 13 residues. From germline, CDR1 is ENHRY and CDR2 SYGVKD. The gene calls are TRBV10-3 and TRBJ2-5; D uncertain. Sequences were obtained from PBMCs or a T cell subset sorted from them (not recorded which). The sequence was collected from an adult woman who had mild COVID-19 (a few samples of this study predate the infection). Cell type and time point are not known. The CDR3 protein is CAISAQYQETQYF. The CDR3, as DNA: TGTGCCATCAGCGCACAGTACCAAGAGACCCAGTACTTC.